Listed below are T cell receptor beta chains from one sample, sequenced in a study of blood T cell repertoires in COVID-19. The data were produced by immunoSEQ multiplex PCR, yet TCRdb's version contains in-frame clones alone and is incomplete. The sample lists around 28,000 clones, about 91% seen once, with about 48% in the top ten. The sequencing sample was made of peripheral blood. Receptors were obtained from a human donor with acute or convalescent COVID-19. The donor label of this sample is uncertain. Both conserved end residues are part of each CDR3. The D gene is left open where the match is weak. Clone size appears in some rows only: once, few, many, or a class for an expanded clone.

>TRBJ1-2|-|TRBD1|TRBV18
CASSAIHRGSYGYTF
TGTGCCAGCTCAGCAATTCACAGGGGATCTTATGGCTACACCTTC
>TRBJ2-3|once|TRBD1|TRBV6-2/TRBV6-3
CASSYSVPGQGLDTQYF
TGTGCCAGCAGTTACTCAGTCCCGGGACAGGGGTTAGATACGCAGTATTTT
>TRBJ2-2|-|TRBD1|TRBV10-3
CAISLGGQGNTGELFF
TGTGCCATCAGTCTAGGGGGACAGGGTAACACCGGGGAGCTGTTTTTT
>TRBJ1-5|-|-|TRBV30
CAWSAGVTQPQHF
TGTGCCTGGAGTGCAGGGGTGACTCAGCCCCAGCATTTT
>TRBJ2-1|-|TRBD2|TRBV7-3
CASSPSGTRTYNEQFF
TGTGCCAGCAGCCCCTCCGGGACTAGGACGTACAATGAGCAGTTCTTC
>TRBJ2-7|-|-|TRBV19
CASSILDSYEQYF
TGTGCCAGTAGTATTCTCGACAGCTACGAGCAGTACTTC
>TRBJ1-1|-|-|TRBV5-1
CASTPGGAEGMNTEAFF
TGCGCCAGCACCCCCGGGGGGGCTGAGGGTATGAACACTGAAGCTTTCTTT
>TRBJ2-3|-|-|TRBV19
CASRSPSGLQYF
TGTGCCAGCCGATCGCCGTCTGGCCTCCAGTATTTT
>TRBJ2-5|-|TRBD1|TRBV24-1
CATSEPPSDRDQETQYF
TGTGCCACCAGTGAACCCCCCTCGGACAGGGACCAAGAGACCCAGTACTTC
>TRBJ2-4|-|TRBD2|TRBV19
CASSSGASFGENIQYF
TGTGCCAGTAGCAGCGGGGCTAGCTTCGGTGAAAACATTCAGTACTTC
>TRBJ2-3|-|-|TRBV6-4
CASSRSGKTDTQYF
TGTGCCAGCAGTAGATCCGGGAAAACAGATACGCAGTATTTT
>TRBJ2-1|-|-|TRBV3-1/TRBV3-2
CASSQGPSSYNEQFF
TGTGCCAGCAGCCAAGGCCCGAGCTCCTACAATGAGCAGTTCTTC
>TRBJ1-4|-|-|TRBV7-8
CASGAGMGKLFF
TGTGCCAGCGGTGCAGGGATGGGAAAACTGTTTTTT
>TRBJ2-2|-|TRBD2|TRBV7-2
CASSLAPGRRSTGELFF
TGTGCCAGCAGCTTAGCCCCCGGGAGGAGAAGCACCGGGGAGCTGTTTTTT
>TRBJ2-7|-|TRBD2|TRBV19
CASSPTSGSPHEQYF
TGTGCCAGTAGTCCGACTAGCGGGAGCCCCCACGAGCAGTACTTC
>TRBJ2-7|-|-|TRBV30
CAWSVGGNEQYF
TGTGCCTGGAGTGTAGGCGGGAACGAGCAGTACTTC
>TRBJ1-5|once|-|TRBV30
CAWSAGSLSNQPQHF
TGTGCCTGGAGCGCAGGGTCCTTAAGCAATCAGCCCCAGCATTTT
>TRBJ2-3|-|-|TRBV5-1
CASSVGQPSTDTQYF
TGCGCCAGCAGTGTAGGACAGCCTAGCACAGATACGCAGTATTTT
>TRBJ2-7|-|-|TRBV1
CTSSQVSGGRKNEQYF
TGCACCAGCAGCCAAGTGAGCGGAGGACGAAAGAACGAGCAGTACTTC
>TRBJ2-3|-|TRBD1|TRBV10-1
CASSGQGSADTQYF
TGCGCCAGCAGTGGACAGGGATCAGCCGATACGCAGTATTTT
>TRBJ2-3|-|TRBD2|TRBV7-3
CASSPGMRGDLDTQYF
TGTGCCAGCAGCCCCGGGATGCGGGGGGACCTGGATACGCAGTATTTT